These 28 T cell receptor beta chains share one sample of origin, sequenced in a study of blood T cell repertoires in COVID-19. The protocol was immunoSEQ multiplex PCR, while the TCRdb copy is restricted to in-frame clones and leaves out a portion. The sample includes 200,000 to 250,000 clones, approximately 80% of them seen just once. Sequencing input: peripheral blood. Receptors originate from a woman older than 75 with active or convalescent COVID-19.

This clone was picked up a small number of times. V usage is TRBV9 and J usage is TRBJ2-7; 9 bases align to TRBD2. CDR1 and CDR2 from the germline V gene are SGDLS and YYNGEE. CDR3 size: 14 residues. The trim removed 3 bases at V and 6 bases at J, leaving 7 bases unmatched. The CDR3 loop reads CASSARAGGLEQYF. The CDR3 nucleotides are TGTGCCAGCAGCGCTAGAGCGGGGGGACTCGAGCAGTACTTC.

The rearrangement uses TRBV19 and TRBJ2-7; D gene unclear. The CDR3 spans 12 residues. The V and J ends lost 1 base and 6 bases respectively, with 7 bases between them. Germline-derived CDR1 and CDR2 are LNHDA and SQIVND (reference sequence). CDR3 bases: TGTGCCAGTAGTATAGGCGGCGGCGAGCAGTACTTC. Translated: CASSIGGGEQYF.

The gene calls are TRBV5-1 and TRBJ1-2, with a weak D call TRBD1 (6 bases). V shed 5 bases and J shed 6 bases, with 11 bases lying between them. CDR3 length equals 12 residues. CDR1 is SGHRS and CDR2 is YFSETQ in the germline V gene. DNA of the CDR3: TGCGCCAGCAGGGACTCAGGGGATGGCTACACCTTC. Translation: CASRDSGDGYTF.

J is TRBJ1-2 and V is TRBV14; TRBD1 matches 7 bases. Germline CDR1 is SGHDN and CDR2 is FVKESK. The trim removed 4 bases at V and 5 bases at J, leaving 4 bases unmatched. The CDR3 totals 13 residues. CDR3 region: CASSRDSLYGYTF. As DNA, the CDR3 is TGTGCCAGCAGCCGGGACAGTCTTTATGGCTACACCTTC.

J is TRBJ2-1 and V is TRBV25-1; 8 positions agree with TRBD1. V was pared by 4 bases and J by 2 bases, with 10 bases of the junction left unmatched. The CDR3 loop spans 17 amino acids. Germline values: CDR1 MGHDK, CDR2 SYGVNS. In nucleotides, the CDR3 is TGTGCCAGCAGTGGATACTCCGGGACAGGTGCCTACAATGAGCAGTTCTTC. It codes for CASSGYSGTGAYNEQFF.

V and J are TRBV5-1 and TRBJ2-1, with 10 bases fitting TRBD2. The CDR3 extends over 14 amino acids. V was pared by 2 bases and J by 8 bases, with 4 bases of the junction left unmatched. Germline CDR1 is SGHRS and CDR2 is YFSETQ. As DNA, the CDR3 is TGCGCCAGCAGCTTTAGACTAGCGGGCTATGAGCAGTTCTTC. It encodes CASSFRLAGYEQFF.

The genes are TRBV7-2 and TRBJ1-2, with TRBD1 matching 10 bases. After removal of 5 bases from V and 3 bases from J, the junction contained 6 bases not matched to a gene. The CDR3 extends over 15 amino acids. Germline V gene data show CDR1 as SGHTA and CDR2 as FQGNSA. CDR3 loop: CASSTRGTGDYGYTF. For the CDR3, the DNA is TGTGCCAGCAGCACCAGAGGGACAGGGGACTATGGCTACACCTTC.

J is TRBJ2-7 and V is TRBV15; 7 bases align to TRBD1. The germline V gene encodes CDR1 LNHNV and CDR2 YYDKDF (reference sequence). The CDR3 spans 15 residues. The J segment lost 4 bases and the V segment lost 0 bases, leaving 6 bases of the junction unmatched. CDR3 nucleotides: TGTGCCACCAGCAGAGACCCAGACAGGGCTTACGAGCAGTACTTC. Its protein is CATSRDPDRAYEQYF.

The V and J genes are TRBV6-5 and TRBJ1-1; D unresolved. There are 13 residues in the CDR3. V lost 8 bases and J 6 bases, leaving 16 bases between the germline ends. CDR1 and CDR2 (germline): MNHEY, SVGAGI. The CDR3 DNA reads TGTGCCAGCCTCGGCCGCGCGGCGGCTGAAGCTTTCTTT. It yields the protein CASLGRAAAEAFF.

This sequence joins TRBV19 and TRBJ2-3, with 8 bases matching TRBD2. The CDR3 runs to 16 residues. Germline assignment: CDR1 LNHDA and CDR2 SQIVND (reference sequence). J gave up 5 bases and V 6 bases, and 13 bases lay outside the gene matches. As DNA, the CDR3 is TGTGCCAGTAGCGGAGTAGGCGGGAGGATCGTAGATACGCAGTATTTT. Its protein is CASSGVGGRIVDTQYF.

This clone was observed once. This sequence joins TRBV7-2 and TRBJ2-7, with D maybe TRBD2 (5 bases). The V end was cut by 5 bases, the J end by 3 bases, with 11 bases between. The CDR3 runs to 13 residues. CDR1 SGHTA and CDR2 FQGNSA come from the germline V gene. The CDR3 loop reads CASSPPSGYEQYF. Here the CDR3 DNA reads TGTGCCAGCAGCCCCCCGAGCGGCTACGAGCAGTACTTC.

This rearrangement joins TRBV4-2 to TRBJ2-7; 9 bases are a match to TRBD1. V dropped 2 bases and J dropped 2; count of bases not matched to a gene: 4. The CDR3 loop spans 15 amino acids. Per germline, CDR1 LGHNA and CDR2 YNFKEQ. CDR3 residues: CASSQTGTGTYEQYF. Here the CDR3 DNA reads TGTGCCAGCAGCCAAACCGGGACAGGGACCTACGAGCAGTACTTC.

This sequence joins TRBV2 and TRBJ2-3; 12 nucleotides line up with TRBD2. The J segment lost 1 base and the V segment lost 6 bases, leaving 14 bases of the junction unmatched. Germline assignment: CDR1 SNHLY and CDR2 FYNNEI. The CDR3 is 19 amino acids. The CDR3 loop reads CASRVLAGGQVGGTDTQYF. Written as DNA, the CDR3 is TGTGCCAGCAGAGTCCTAGCGGGAGGGCAAGTTGGGGGCACAGATACGCAGTATTTT. Filled out from reference TRBV2 and TRBJ2-3, the complete variable domain reads EPEVTQTPSHQVTQMGQEVILRCVPISNHLYFYWYRQILGQKVEFLVSFYNNEISEKSEIFDDQFSVERPDGSNFTLKIRSTKLEDSAMYFCASRVLAGGQVGGTDTQYFGPGTRLTVL.

The chain employs TRBV10-3 and TRBJ1-1, with 9 bases that match TRBD1. J gave up 3 bases and V 3 bases, and 2 bases lay outside the gene matches. The CDR3 is 14 amino acids. Germline lookup yields CDR1 ENHRY and CDR2 SYGVKD. The CDR3 spells CAISEQGADTEAFF. CDR3 bases: TGTGCCATCAGTGAACAGGGGGCTGACACTGAAGCTTTCTTT.

The chain links TRBV19 to TRBJ2-2; 15 bases map to TRBD2. J lost 7 bases, V lost 4 bases, and 4 bases had no gene match. CDR3 length: 16 residues. Germline V gene sequence: CDR1 LNHDA, CDR2 SQIVND (reference sequence). The CDR3 loop reads CASSTGLAGGFGELFF. DNA of the CDR3: TGTGCCAGTAGTACGGGACTAGCGGGAGGTTTCGGGGAGCTGTTTTTT.

The CDR3 DNA sequence: TGTGCCAGCAGTTTGGGCCCCGGGACAGGGATTATCTATGAGCAGTTCTTC. This codes for CASSLGPGTGIIYEQFF. J is TRBJ2-1 and V is TRBV28; 9 bases line up with TRBD1. The CDR3 is 17 residues long. Germline V gene sequence: CDR1 MDHEN, CDR2 SYDVKM. The ends lost 3 bases at V and 8 bases at J; junction bases unmatched: 14.

The chain is built from TRBV5-4 and TRBJ2-7; D not certain. CDR1 and CDR2 from the germline V gene are SGHNT and YYREEE (reference sequence). The CDR3 runs to 16 residues. V shed 0 bases and J shed 2 bases, with 15 bases lying between them. The CDR3 loop reads CASSLVIVGLAYEQYF. DNA of the CDR3: TGTGCCAGCAGCTTGGTAATCGTTGGGCTGGCCTACGAGCAGTACTTC.

This rearrangement joins TRBV7-2 to TRBJ2-7; the match to TRBD2 covers 11 bases. CDR3 length: 17 residues. V shed 1 base and J 3 bases; nucleotides not matched to a gene: 8. Germline-derived CDR1 and CDR2 are SGHTA and FQGNSA. Here the CDR3 reads CASSLGLAGTQGYEQYF. The CDR3 region has the DNA TGTGCCAGCAGCTTAGGACTAGCGGGAACCCAAGGCTACGAGCAGTACTTC.

This clone turned up a few times. The chain combines TRBV7-2 with TRBJ1-3; 7 nucleotides agree with TRBD1. The V segment lost 5 bases and the J segment 0 bases; nucleotides outside the gene matches: 7. The germline gives CDR1 SGHTA, CDR2 FQGNSA. The CDR3 is 16 amino acids. In DNA form, the CDR3 reads TGTGCCAGCAGCGGAAACCGGGACAGCTCTGGAAACACCATATATTTT. Translated: CASSGNRDSSGNTIYF.

The chain has TRBV7-2 and TRBJ2-1, with 12 nucleotides matching TRBD2. Germline-derived CDR1 and CDR2 are SGHTA and FQGNSA. Unmatched junction bases numbered 4, after V lost 4 bases and J lost 9 bases. The CDR3 length is 14 residues. Here the CDR3 DNA reads TGTGCCAGCAGCTCTAGCGGGGGGGCGGTTGAGCAGTTCTTC. Protein: CASSSSGGAVEQFF.

The V gene is TRBV21-1, the J gene TRBJ2-2; the D call TRBD2 from the table was never checked on the DNA. TRBV21-1 is an annotated pseudogene. The CDR3 contains 23 residues. This CDR3 reads CASSKEGGKGDFWVKANTGELFF. The CDR3 DNA follows: TGTGCCAGCAGCAAAGAGGGCGGGAAGGGCGACTTTTGGGTTAAAGCGAACACCGGGGAGCTGTTTTTT.

This clone was seen a few times. This chain links TRBV19 with TRBJ2-7; 11 positions match TRBD2. The CDR3 has 15 amino acids. The germline V gene encodes CDR1 LNHDA and CDR2 SQIVND (reference sequence). The V gene end was trimmed by 4 bases and the J gene end by 0 bases; junction bases not matched to a gene: 2. CDR3 in DNA: TGTGCCAGTAGTAGACTAGCGGGAAGCTCCTACGAGCAGTACTTC. Amino acid sequence: CASSRLAGSSYEQYF.

V is TRBV27 and J is TRBJ1-5, with D perhaps TRBD1 (5 bases). Germline CDR1 and CDR2: MNHEY and SMNVEV (reference sequence). The CDR3 is 14 residues long. Trimming left V 8 bases short and J 9 bases short, with 20 bases between. The CDR3 DNA follows: TGTGCCAGCGCCCTTGGCCAGGGAAGTGTGCCCCAGCATTTT. It translates to CASALGQGSVPQHF.

This clone was recorded a few times. The chain carries TRBV6-1 and TRBJ2-1; maybe TRBD1 (5 bases). Per the germline V gene, CDR1 is MNHNS and CDR2 is SASEGT. V was cut by 4 bases and J by 2 bases, with 6 bases left in between. The CDR3 loop spans 13 amino acids. CDR3 in DNA: TGTGCCAGCAGTGGGGGCGCCTACAATGAGCAGTTCTTC. Its translation: CASSGGAYNEQFF.

The gene calls are TRBV12-5 and TRBJ1-2, with 7 bases aligning to TRBD1. This CDR3 is built from 14 residues. V dropped 4 bases and J dropped 2; count of bases not matched to a gene: 4. Germline V gene lookup returns CDR1 LGHNT and CDR2 FRNRAP. DNA of the CDR3: TGTGCTAGTGGTTCATTGACAGGGAACTATGGCTACACCTTC. This translates into CASGSLTGNYGYTF.

The chain combines TRBV5-3 with TRBJ2-1; 7 nucleotides match TRBD2. TRBV5-3 is noted as an ORF with a role that remains uncertain. The V and J ends lost 1 base and 9 bases, in that order; junction bases with no gene match: 4. There are 13 residues in the CDR3. The DNA for the CDR3 is TGTGCCAGAAGCTTGAGGGACTATGGTGAGCAGTTCTTC. As protein: CARSLRDYGEQFF.

CDR3 in DNA: TGTGCCAGCAGTGAAAGGGGCAGGGGACCGAGGGCTTTCTTT. Amino acid sequence: CASSERGRGPRAFF. This sequence joins TRBV6-1 and TRBJ1-1, with D perhaps matching TRBD1 (6 bases). Germline V lookup: CDR1 MNHNS, CDR2 SASEGT. This CDR3 has 14 residues. V was trimmed by 2 bases and J by 11 bases, leaving 18 bases between them.

The chain joins TRBV29-1 to TRBJ2-7, with D perhaps TRBD2 (5 bases). Germline-derived CDR1 and CDR2 are SQVTM and ANQGSEA. The CDR3 runs to 12 residues. The V and J ends lost 5 bases and 2 bases respectively, with 10 bases between them. The CDR3 loop reads CSVSRDTYEQYF. The DNA for the CDR3 is TGCAGCGTTTCCCGGGATACCTACGAGCAGTACTTC.